This T cell receptor (beta chain) originates from a study of T cells in Graves' hyperthyroidism and ophthalmopathy. Study-wide results and limits: Ophthalmopathy was identified by the model a median about 6.4 months ahead of onset. By a 13 V-J model, ophthalmopathy was set apart from stable hyperthyroidism.

As to this clonotype: Its antigen is unidentified.

CDR3 size: 16 residues. V shed 6 bases and J 7 bases; nucleotides not matched to a gene: 13. Germline assignment: CDR1 LNHNV and CDR2 YYDKDF (reference sequence). Amplified regions were TCR beta CDR3 sequences from RNA transcripts. With the HTBI primer set, the TCR CDR3 went through a first round of RT-PCR. TCRdb independently ran MiXCR on the multiplex PCR reads; one entry per CDR3 protein. The sample includes a few hundred thousand distinct CDR3 sequences, 46% of them seen just once. Absence of ophthalmopathy progression within 18 months defined stable Graves' hyperthyroidism. This rearrangement joins TRBV15 to TRBJ1-5, with 9 nucleotides matching TRBD1. This TCR derives from a woman aged 18-30 years with Graves' hyperthyroidism. Sequencing was carried out using peripheral blood or thyroid tissue (not recorded which). CDR3 DNA: TGTGCCACCAGGCAAACAGGGGGCAGGGGAGACCAGCCCCAGCATTTT. As protein: CATRQTGGRGDQPQHF.